A single sample gave rise to the 15 T cell receptor beta chains below, sequenced in a study of T cells expressing NK-cell markers. TCRdb reanalyzed the 5' RACE reads and collapses them to one entry per CDR3 protein, without DNA. The table for this sample gives about 440,000 distinct CDR3 sequences. Sample: blood T cells: a sorted CD56 or NKG2C T cell subset, CD4+ or CD8+ T cells, or bulk PBMC T cells (not recorded which). These receptors were obtained from a woman aged 18-69 years in good health.

The chain combines TRBV6-1 with TRBJ1-2; TCRdb picks TRBD1, but there is no DNA to check that call. This CDR3 has 14 residues. Germline CDR1 is MNHNS and CDR2 is SASEGT. The CDR3 loop reads CASTQTDGGYGYTF.

The V call is TRBV6-5, the J call TRBJ1-1; TCRdb picks TRBD1, but there is no DNA to check that call. This CDR3 region has 14 residues. The V gene's germline CDR1 is MNHEY and CDR2 SVGAGI. The CDR3 protein is CASSYAGQGQGAFF.

V and J are TRBV29-1 and TRBJ2-6; TCRdb reports TRBD1, a call that lacks DNA to check it against. The CDR3 covers 13 residues. Germline-derived CDR1 and CDR2 are SQVTM and ANQGSEA. The CDR3 protein is CSVTGAGANVLTF.

This chain joins TRBV6-1 and TRBJ2-2; there is no DNA to check the TCRdb D call of TRBD2. This CDR3 comprises 17 residues. In germline, CDR1 is MNHNS, CDR2 SASEGT. CDR3 sequence: CASSLRTSRQNTGELFF.

The CDR3 reads CASRPVAAAYEQYF. The rearrangement links TRBV5-1 to TRBJ2-7. The CDR3 consists of 14 residues. The germline V gene encodes CDR1 SGHRS and CDR2 YFSETQ.

V is TRBV24-1 and J is TRBJ2-4; with no DNA, the TCRdb D assignment of TRBD1 cannot be verified. Germline lookup yields CDR1 KGHDR and CDR2 SFDVKD. CDR3 length equals 13 residues. The CDR3 loop reads CATSDQQGYIQYF.

The chain recombines TRBV5-1 with TRBJ2-5; TCRdb outputs TRBD2, but without DNA this stays unchecked. CDR3 size: 14 residues. Germline V gene sequence: CDR1 SGHRS, CDR2 YFSETQ. CDR3: CASSMQRGQETQYF.

The J gene is TRBJ2-1, the V gene TRBV5-1; TCRdb picks TRBD1, but there is no DNA to check that call. The CDR3 runs to 14 residues. Germline CDR1 SGHRS, CDR2 YFSETQ. This chain's CDR3 is CASRDRALMNEQFF.

The chain employs TRBV11-2 and TRBJ2-5; TCRdb's D call of TRBD1 is untestable without DNA. In germline, CDR1 is SGHAT, CDR2 FQNNGV. The CDR3 runs 14 residues. CDR3 sequence: CASSLEDRGETQYF.

The rearrangement links TRBV6-6 to TRBJ2-5; TCRdb's D call of TRBD2 is untestable without DNA. Germline CDR1 reads MNHNY; CDR2 reads SVGAGI (reference sequence). CDR3 size: 13 residues. The CDR3 sequence is CASSPAVEETQYF.

V is TRBV29-1 and J is TRBJ2-5; the TCRdb D gene call, TRBD1, has no DNA to confirm it. Germline V CDR1 and CDR2: SQVTM, ANQGSEA. The CDR3 is 12 residues long. This CDR3 is CSSDRAGETQYF. Using reference TRBV29-1 and TRBJ2-5 for the parts outside the CDR3, the full variable domain is SAVISQKPSRDICQRGTSLTIQCQVDSQVTMMFWYRQQPGQSLTLIATANQGSEATYESGFVIDKFPISRPNLTFSTLTVSNMSPEDSSIYLCSSDRAGETQYFGPGTRLLVL.

The chain recombines TRBV7-2 with TRBJ2-3; checking the TCRdb D call of TRBD2 is not possible without DNA. Per germline, CDR1 SGHTA and CDR2 FQGNSA. This CDR3 contains 15 residues. The CDR3 loop is CASSFAGLAEDTQYF.

V is TRBV7-2 and J is TRBJ2-1; TCRdb names TRBD1, which stays unverified in the absence of DNA. CDR1 and CDR2 from the germline V gene are SGHTA and FQGNSA. The CDR3 has 17 amino acids. CDR3 in amino acids: CASSKGTGASSYNEQFF.

V and J are TRBV29-1 and TRBJ2-2; the TCRdb call, TRBD1, lacks DNA for checking. Germline lookup yields CDR1 SQVTM and CDR2 ANQGSEA. The CDR3 is 14 amino acids. This chain's CDR3 is CSVPGTSRTGELFF.

The V call is TRBV12-3 or TRBV12-4, the J call TRBJ2-1; TCRdb picks TRBD1, but there is no DNA to check that call. This CDR3 spans 15 amino acids. CDR3 protein: CASSLAGLGNNEQFF.